The clone carrying this T cell receptor (beta chain) was found a few times. This sample is drawn from a study of cytomegalovirus exposure and HLA in healthy donors. PCR primers comprised 60 Vbeta and 13 Jbeta primers. This table comes from immunoSEQ multiplex PCR, and its TCRdb copy is limited to in-frame clones, with some not included. Of 100,000 or so clones in the sample, about 81% were seen once. The CDR3 consists of 15 residues. The ends lost 1 base at V and 5 bases at J; junction bases unmatched: 4. Germline V gene lookup returns CDR1 SGHNT and CDR2 YYREEE (reference sequence). The sequenced sample consisted of PBMCs. The receptor comes from a man aged 25 to 40 in good health and CMV-seronegative. The chain is built from TRBV5-4 and TRBJ2-3, with 10 bases lining up with TRBD2. The CDR3 DNA follows: TGTGCCAGCAGCTTGACTAGCGGGGATCTAGATACGCAGTATTTT. Translating it yields CASSLTSGDLDTQYF.